Listed below are T cell receptor beta chains from one sample, sequenced in a study of CD8+ T cells in alopecia areata. The protocol was immunoSEQ multiplex PCR, while the TCRdb copy is restricted to in-frame clones and leaves out a portion. The sample lists some 180,000 clones, 50% to 65% occurring once. This specimen was CD8+ T cells sorted from blood, taken at week 24, from a patient treated with tofacitinib. These receptors were collected from a human donor with alopecia areata. CDR3s include the opening cysteine and the closing phenylalanine or tryptophan. The D gene is left open where the match is weak. Size values are once, few and many counts, or a class for expanded clones, and some rows have none.

d_call: -
clone_size: once
j_call: TRBJ2-7
v_call: TRBV4-3
cdr3_aa: CASSQDRVGFSYEQYF
cdr3_nt: TGCGCCAGCAGCCAAGATCGGGTAGGCTTCTCCTACGAGCAGTACTTC

d_call: -
clone_size: -
j_call: TRBJ1-2
v_call: TRBV27
cdr3_aa: CASSLSPGAYGYTF
cdr3_nt: TGTGCCAGCAGTTTATCGCCAGGGGCCTATGGCTACACCTTC

d_call: -
clone_size: -
j_call: TRBJ2-7
v_call: TRBV27
cdr3_aa: CASRTHGSSYEQYF
cdr3_nt: TGTGCCAGCAGGACTCACGGGAGCTCCTACGAGCAGTACTTC

d_call: TRBD1
clone_size: -
j_call: TRBJ1-2
v_call: TRBV6-5
cdr3_aa: CASSDRVIGDYGYTF
cdr3_nt: TGTGCCAGCAGCGACAGGGTGATAGGCGACTATGGCTACACCTTC

d_call: TRBD1
clone_size: few
j_call: TRBJ1-1
v_call: TRBV29-1
cdr3_aa: CSVEGGDRTEAFF
cdr3_nt: TGCAGCGTTGAAGGAGGGGACAGGACTGAAGCTTTCTTT

d_call: -
clone_size: -
j_call: TRBJ1-1
v_call: TRBV30
cdr3_aa: CAWTGDLNTEAFF
cdr3_nt: TGTGCCTGGACAGGGGACCTCAACACTGAAGCTTTCTTT

d_call: -
clone_size: few
j_call: TRBJ2-7
v_call: TRBV10-3
cdr3_aa: CAISDSYEQYF
cdr3_nt: TGTGCCATCAGTGACTCCTACGAGCAGTACTTC

d_call: -
clone_size: -
j_call: TRBJ2-1
v_call: TRBV2
cdr3_aa: CASSEMRQNNEQFF
cdr3_nt: TGTGCCAGCAGTGAAATGAGGCAGAACAATGAGCAGTTCTTC

d_call: -
clone_size: few
j_call: TRBJ2-2
v_call: TRBV7-9
cdr3_aa: CASSLDQGRSTGELFF
cdr3_nt: TGTGCCAGCAGCTTAGATCAGGGGCGATCCACCGGGGAGCTGTTTTTT

d_call: -
clone_size: -
j_call: TRBJ2-2
v_call: TRBV4-3
cdr3_aa: CASSQEVGVPGELFF
cdr3_nt: TGCGCCAGCAGCCAAGAGGTTGGCGTTCCCGGGGAGCTGTTTTTT

d_call: -
clone_size: few
j_call: TRBJ1-2
v_call: TRBV30
cdr3_aa: CAWSVSQGSDGYTF
cdr3_nt: TGTGCCTGGAGTGTAAGCCAGGGATCCGACGGCTACACCTTC

d_call: TRBD1
clone_size: -
j_call: TRBJ2-7
v_call: TRBV7-9
cdr3_aa: CASSSRDSSSYEQYF
cdr3_nt: TGTGCCAGCAGCTCCCGGGACAGCAGCTCCTACGAGCAGTACTTC

d_call: -
clone_size: once
j_call: TRBJ1-1
v_call: TRBV13
cdr3_aa: CASSLQQNTEAFF
cdr3_nt: TGTGCCAGCAGCTTACAGCAGAACACTGAAGCTTTCTTT

d_call: TRBD1
clone_size: -
j_call: TRBJ2-7
v_call: TRBV30
cdr3_aa: CAWSAGTGYEQYF
cdr3_nt: TGTGCCTGGAGTGCCGGGACAGGCTACGAGCAGTACTTC

d_call: TRBD1
clone_size: -
j_call: TRBJ2-3
v_call: TRBV2
cdr3_aa: CASSSPGTESTDTQYF
cdr3_nt: TGTGCCAGCAGTTCACCCGGGACAGAGAGCACAGATACGCAGTATTTT

d_call: -
clone_size: few
j_call: TRBJ1-5
v_call: TRBV5-1
cdr3_aa: CASSLRAGQPQHF
cdr3_nt: TGCGCCAGCAGCTTGAGAGCAGGGCAGCCCCAGCATTTT

d_call: -
clone_size: -
j_call: TRBJ2-5
v_call: TRBV21-1
cdr3_aa: CASSPQETQYF
cdr3_nt: TGTGCCAGCAGCCCCCAAGAGACCCAGTACTTC

d_call: -
clone_size: many
j_call: TRBJ1-5
v_call: TRBV4-1
cdr3_aa: CASSQQADIYSNQPQHF
cdr3_nt: TGCGCCAGCAGCCAACAAGCGGACATCTATAGCAATCAGCCCCAGCATTTT

d_call: TRBD1
clone_size: -
j_call: TRBJ1-1
v_call: TRBV19
cdr3_aa: CASSMFGTGPNTEAFF
cdr3_nt: TGTGCCAGTAGTATGTTCGGGACAGGACCGAACACTGAAGCTTTCTTT

d_call: TRBD2
clone_size: -
j_call: TRBJ2-3
v_call: TRBV28
cdr3_aa: CASSPRASGGAGTDTQYF
cdr3_nt: TGTGCCAGCAGTCCGAGGGCTAGCGGGGGGGCCGGCACAGATACGCAGTATTTT

d_call: TRBD1
clone_size: -
j_call: TRBJ1-1
v_call: TRBV10-2
cdr3_aa: CASSVTDRDSREAFF
cdr3_nt: TGCGCCAGCAGCGTAACTGACAGGGATTCTCGTGAAGCTTTCTTT

d_call: -
clone_size: -
j_call: TRBJ2-7
v_call: TRBV10-3
cdr3_aa: CATTQTSSYEQYF
cdr3_nt: TGTGCCACCACGCAGACGAGCTCCTACGAGCAGTACTTC

d_call: -
clone_size: few
j_call: TRBJ2-1
v_call: TRBV6-6
cdr3_aa: CASSYIGDEQFF
cdr3_nt: TGTGCCAGCAGTTACATTGGCGATGAGCAGTTCTTC

d_call: -
clone_size: -
j_call: TRBJ1-1
v_call: TRBV11-2
cdr3_aa: CASSWGGGHTEAFF
cdr3_nt: TGTGCCAGCAGCTGGGGTGGAGGACACACTGAAGCTTTCTTT